Listed here are 14 T cell receptor beta chains from one sample, sequenced in a study of T cells in Graves' hyperthyroidism and ophthalmopathy. Researchers took RNA transcripts and amplified the TCR beta CDR3 regions from them. The study used the HTBI primer set for a first-round RT-PCR of the TCR CDR3. TCRdb processed the multiplex PCR reads anew with MiXCR; each CDR3 protein has one entry. Found here are approximately 590,000 distinct CDR3 sequences, just over 45% of them singletons; the top ten hold 8% to 8.5%. The sample comprised peripheral blood or thyroid tissue (not recorded which). The origin of the receptors is a woman aged 18-29 years with Graves' hyperthyroidism.

This clonotype was seen only once. The chain employs TRBV7-6 and TRBJ2-7, with unresolved D. V lost 11 bases, J lost 0 bases, and 5 bases lay in between. CDR3 length: 10 amino acids. Germline CDR1 SGHVS, CDR2 FNYEAQ. This CDR3 is CAASSYEQYF. The CDR3 DNA reads TGTGCCGCTAGCTCCTACGAGCAGTACTTC.

The gene calls are TRBV2 and TRBJ1-2, with 10 bases fitting TRBD1. The V and J ends lost 6 bases and 3 bases, in that order; junction bases with no gene match: 7. The CDR3 covers 15 residues. The germline V gene has CDR1 SNHLY and CDR2 FYNNEI. CDR3 nucleotides: TGTGCCAGCAGCACCGGGACAGGGGTAGACTATGGCTACACCTTC. Amino acids: CASSTGTGVDYGYTF.

As concerns this clonotype: One end of the junction fails to match germline, which may point to a read error. The chain links TRBV7-9 to TRBJ2-6, with 8 bases lining up with TRBD1. From germline, CDR1 is SEHNR and CDR2 FQNEAQ (reference sequence). CDR3 length: 16 amino acids. The CDR3 DNA is TGCGCCAGCAGCCAAGGACAGGGACCTGGGGCCAACGTCCTGACTTTC. Translating it yields CASSQGQGPGANVLTF.

The CDR3 loop is CSVRTGEAFF. In DNA, the CDR3 is TGCAGCGTGCGGACAGGCGAAGCTTTCTTT. The chain recombines TRBV29-1 with TRBJ1-1; TRBD1 matches 7 bases. Germline V gene lookup returns CDR1 SQVTM and CDR2 ANQGSEA. The CDR3 extends over 10 amino acids. The junction had 3 bases not matched to a gene; V was cut back by 6 bases and J by 8 bases.

This clonotype came up a few times. J is TRBJ2-5 and V is TRBV7-9, with 9 bases identical to TRBD2. The last part of the DNA fits TRBJ2-7 better; the J call may be wrong. The germline gives CDR1 SEHNR, CDR2 FQNEAQ (reference sequence). CDR3 size: 16 residues. The CDR3 reads CASSPYSGGSSYEQYF. CDR3 bases: TGTGCCAGCAGCCCCTATAGCGGGGGAAGCTCCTACGAGCAGTACTTC.

The chain carries TRBV2 and TRBJ1-2; D remains unclear. Deletions cut 6 bases from V and 7 bases from J, with 15 bases between. Germline CDR1 is SNHLY and CDR2 is FYNNEI. The CDR3 sequence is 13 residues long. CDR3 coding DNA: TGTGCCAGCAGCCGATCTGATAGTGCTGGCTACACCTTC. This codes for CASSRSDSAGYTF.

The genes are TRBV10-3 and TRBJ2-3, with D unclear. Per the germline V gene, CDR1 is ENHRY and CDR2 is SYGVKD. The CDR3 is 13 amino acids. Trimming took off 10 bases at V and 4 bases at J, with 15 bases between the two ends. The CDR3 DNA follows: TGTGCCAGCAGCGTAGAGACGGCAGATACGCAGTATTTT. Translated, it gives CASSVETADTQYF.

This clonotype was detected many times. The CDR3 DNA sequence: TGTGCCAGCAGTCACCGGGGACGGACCTACGAGCAGTACTTC. Protein product: CASSHRGRTYEQYF. This chain links TRBV6-6 with TRBJ2-7; tentatively, D is TRBD1 or TRBD2 (5 bases each). Trimming stripped 5 bases from V and 2 bases from J, with 13 bases between. Per the germline V gene, CDR1 is MNHNY and CDR2 is SVGAGI (reference sequence). This CDR3 contains 14 residues.

On this clonotype itself: The junction departs from germline at one end; a sequencing error may be responsible. CDR3 residues: CAWSVQGDNQPQHF. CDR3 in DNA: TGTGCCTGGAGTGTACAGGGTGACAATCAGCCCCAGCATTTT. This rearrangement joins TRBV29-1 to TRBJ1-5; perhaps TRBD1 as D (6 bases). The CDR3 covers 14 residues. Germline lookup yields CDR1 SQVTM and CDR2 ANQGSEA.

This clonotype was detected a few times. The J gene is TRBJ2-7, the V gene TRBV9, with TRBD2 matching 9 bases. CDR1 and CDR2 from the germline V gene are SGDLS and YYNGEE. The CDR3 has 14 residues. V lost 4 bases and J lost 4; bases outside the gene matches: 6. The CDR3 here is CASSLTSGEYEQYF. In DNA, the CDR3 is TGTGCCAGCAGCCTGACTAGCGGAGAATACGAGCAGTACTTC.

The rearrangement uses TRBV2 and TRBJ1-3, with D possibly being TRBD1 (5 bases). CDR1 and CDR2 from the germline V gene are SNHLY and FYNNEI. The V end was cut by 10 bases, the J end by 10 bases, with 11 bases between. The CDR3 spans 10 residues. The CDR3 loop is CAIREKTIYF. The CDR3 DNA reads as TGTGCCATCAGGGAGAAAACCATATATTTT.

This clonotype occurred many times. V usage is TRBV12-3 or TRBV12-4 and J usage is TRBJ1-3; D ambiguous. This CDR3 comprises 11 residues. V lost 6 bases and J lost 3, with 3 bases in between. For the CDR3, the DNA is TGTGCCAGCAGGGTTGGAAACACCATATATTTT. Translating it yields CASRVGNTIYF.

This chain connects TRBV7-2 to TRBJ2-7; D not certain. With 1 base removed from V and 1 base from J, the gap between germline ends came to 14 bases. The germline gives CDR1 SGHTA, CDR2 FQGNSA. This CDR3 is 16 amino acids long. Here the CDR3 DNA reads TGTGCCAGCAGCTTAGTGGGATGGGCGGATTCCTACGAGCAGTACTTC. Its protein is CASSLVGWADSYEQYF.

There are many counts of this clonotype. The J gene is TRBJ1-1, the V gene TRBV25-1, with D maybe TRBD1 (5 bases). Trimming took off 3 bases at V and 3 bases at J, with 11 bases between the two ends. The CDR3 length is 14 residues. Germline CDR1 MGHDK, CDR2 SYGVNS. The CDR3 reads CASSEEGTYTEAFF. The CDR3 DNA sequence: TGTGCCAGCAGTGAGGAGGGGACGTACACTGAAGCTTTCTTT. Variable domain in full (rest from reference TRBV25-1 and TRBJ1-1): EADIYQTPRYLVIGTGKKITLECSQTMGHDKMYWYQQDPGMELHLIHYSYGVNSTEKGDLSSESTVSRIRTEHFPLTLESARPSHTSQYLCASSEEGTYTEAFFGQGTRLTVV.